This TCR beta chain is drawn from a study of blood T cell repertoires in COVID-19. Across the study: Sites across the United States, Italy and Spain contributed samples from acute and convalescent COVID-19. PBMCs, B-cell-depleted T cells, or T cells provided the cDNA or gDNA that made up the material.

Original data processing: Amplification of reference gene primers provided the estimated nucleated cell counts. Repertoires were generated with immunoSEQ multiplex PCR, while TCRdb's copy carries only in-frame clones and drops some. That table furnishes V, J and clone size, whereas the DNA furnished D and trimming. The profile shows approximately 250,000 clones, more than 75% of them singletons. Trimming took off 7 bases at V and 4 bases at J, with 10 bases between the two ends. The CDR3 has 12 amino acids. Germline V CDR1 and CDR2: SNHLY, FYNNEI. The TCR sequence derives from a man between 40 and 49 years old with active or convalescent COVID-19. Sequencing was done on a sample of peripheral blood. The V and J genes are TRBV2 and TRBJ1-2; TRBD1 might be the D (6 bases). The CDR3 nucleotides are TGTGCCAGCAAGGAGACAGGCTATGGCTACACCTTC. Encoded protein: CASKETGYGYTF.